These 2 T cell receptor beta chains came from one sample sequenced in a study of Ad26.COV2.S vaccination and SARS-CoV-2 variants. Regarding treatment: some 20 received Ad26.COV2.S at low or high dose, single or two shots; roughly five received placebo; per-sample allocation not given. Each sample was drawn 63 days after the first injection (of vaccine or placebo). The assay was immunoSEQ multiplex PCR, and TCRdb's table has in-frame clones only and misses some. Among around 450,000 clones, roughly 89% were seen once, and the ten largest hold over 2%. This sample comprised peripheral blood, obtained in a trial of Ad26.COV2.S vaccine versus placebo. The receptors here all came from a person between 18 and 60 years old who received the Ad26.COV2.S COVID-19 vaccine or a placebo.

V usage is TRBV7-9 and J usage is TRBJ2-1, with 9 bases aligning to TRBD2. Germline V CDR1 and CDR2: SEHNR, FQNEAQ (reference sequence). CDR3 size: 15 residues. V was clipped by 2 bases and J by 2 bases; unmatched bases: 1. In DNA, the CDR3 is TGTGCCAGCAGCTTAAGCGGGGGGCCCTACAATGAGCAGTTCTTC. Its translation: CASSLSGGPYNEQFF.

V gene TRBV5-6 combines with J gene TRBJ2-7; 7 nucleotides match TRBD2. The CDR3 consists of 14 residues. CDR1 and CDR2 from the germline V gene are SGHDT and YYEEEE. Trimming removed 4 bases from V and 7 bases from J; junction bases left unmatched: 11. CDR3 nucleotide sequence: TGTGCCAGCAGCGGCGGGGGAGGGGCGAGGGAGCAGTACTTC. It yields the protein CASSGGGGAREQYF.